This T cell receptor (beta chain) was captured in a study of shared clonotypes between healthy human individuals. Study as a whole: Plates per donor: three CD4 naive, three CD4 memory, two CD8 naive, one CD8 memory.

Researchers ran the assay at a deep level. Assay: immunoSEQ multiplex PCR; the TCRdb copy retains only in-frame clones and omits some. Of over 2 million clones listed, 85% to 95% were seen once; the top ten hold 0.37%. Whole-study results and caveats: Estimated clonotype richness was generally higher in naive than memory subsets.

Comment on this clone: What it binds is unknown.

Germline assignment: CDR1 SGDLS and CDR2 YYNGEE. The CDR3 is 14 residues long. V was clipped by 5 bases and J by 8 bases, with 16 bases between them. The rearrangement joins TRBV9 to TRBJ1-4, with D perhaps matching TRBD1 (6 bases). Sequences were obtained from naive CD4+ T cells from PBMCs. Described subset: CD45RA+ positively selected. The clonotype comes from a young man in good health. Some clones in this sample may be carry-over from other donors' samples. This chain's CDR3 is CASSPGQGPEKLFF. Written as DNA, the CDR3 is TGTGCCAGCAGTCCCGGTCAGGGGCCAGAAAAACTGTTTTTT.